This entry features one TCR beta chain sequence. This clone came up a few times. Its antigen target is currently unknown. Base qualities are not at hand, and no much larger clone is one base apart. The sample comes from a study of beta chain features in type 1 diabetes (dated by TCRdb to the late 2010s). In terms of the full investigation: Mean age, gender distribution, total cell number and subset yield did not differ between patients and healthy donors. A total of 107,917,701 sorted cells were examined across all samples, and a strong correlation was observed between cell number per subset and RNA yield. Naive and central memory subsets were obtained from all 30 or so donors, but regulatory and stem cell-like memory subsets were isolated from only 8 patients and roughly eight healthy donors. In the study, TCRB repertoires of sorted circulating CD4+ T cell subsets from recently diagnosed type 1 diabetes patients were compared with those of matched healthy donors. What the research found in general, with its limitations: HLA sub-analyses involved small numbers of individuals, so any influence of HLA type on TCRB rearrangement remained unresolved. At VDJ recombination sites, type 1 diabetes patients had fewer insertions and more deleted nucleotides, which implies abnormalities in thymic rearrangement. PCR may preferentially amplify shorter templates, but because patient and control samples were amplified and corrected together, any resulting skew would affect both groups equally. In all four CD4+ subsets, TCRB CDR3 length was moderately but significantly shorter in type 1 diabetes patients. The naive, central memory and regulatory TCRB repertoires appeared to resemble one another more closely among patients than among healthy donors. Sequencing cDNA rather than genomic DNA could over-represent highly expressing activated cells, although activation and CD3 levels did not differ between groups.

The High Capacity cDNA Reverse Transcription Kit was used to reverse transcribe all of the isolated RNA, meaning that expressed TCRB transcripts were what got sequenced. Deep immunoSEQ sequencing was performed on naive, central memory and regulatory T cell samples, with an average of about 4 million total reads per sample. Sorted cells were lysed in RLT buffer and RNA was extracted with DNase-treated RNeasy Micro or Mini kits, depending on cell number. To prevent cross-contamination, each cell subset was processed individually, whereas patient and healthy donor samples were processed jointly. TCRB sequences were amplified from cDNA with the immunoSEQ multiplex PCR, producing 87-bp fragments spanning the CDR3 region. Sequencing of the amplicons was performed on the Illumina HiSeq platform. In the paper's pipeline: PCR bias was computationally corrected using synthetic template baselines, reads within Hamming distance 2 were collapsed, and singletons that could not be merged were discarded. By aligning reads against IMGT, V, D and J genes, CDR3 length, and insertions or deletions at six rearrangement sites were assigned. Within each subset, clonotype counts were normalized to sorted cell number, after which true diversity and Gini coefficients were computed with the tcR R package. Repertoire sharing was quantified using the overlap coefficient calculated on TCRB nucleotide sequences. TCRdb holds this immuneACCESS table with in-frame rearrangements only. Some clones are missing; in checked studies, unresolved V genes explain under half, and the rest has no known cause. For V, J and clone size, that table is used; D and trimming come from the DNA. For this sample the table gives around 200,000 clones, of which about 13% were detected only once. 0.5% to 0.75% of the sample goes to the ten largest clones.

Each donor gave one peripheral blood draw, averaging roughly 120 mL, which was collected into heparinised tubes. A BD FACSAria II and a panel including CD45RO, CCR7, CD25, CD127, CD95 and CD27 were used to sort naive, central memory, regulatory and stem cell-like memory CD4+ T cells. All sorted populations exceeded 95% purity. Right away, PBMCs were isolated by Lymphoprep density gradient centrifugation and were stained directly, with no culture step. Samples were stained and sorted in pairs, with one healthy donor and one patient per experiment, so that batch effects were minimized. Cut back by 3 bases and 7 bases, the V and J ends lie 16 bases apart. Via the germline V gene, CDR1 is MDHEN and CDR2 SYDVKM. Reading from cysteine to phenylalanine, the CDR3 counts 15 amino acids. Of the read, only the CDR3 DNA is kept; its 45 bases are in frame from base 1.

The sequenced sample consisted of central memory CD4+ T cells from blood. The source is a woman aged 18 to 35 in good health. This chain is built from TRBV28 and TRBJ2-1, with TRBD2 as a weak D call on 6 bases. CDR3 reads: CASSFWRAGQNEQFF. The DNA sequence is given as TGTGCCAGCAGTTTTTGGAGGGCCGGGCAGAATGAGCAGTTCTTC.